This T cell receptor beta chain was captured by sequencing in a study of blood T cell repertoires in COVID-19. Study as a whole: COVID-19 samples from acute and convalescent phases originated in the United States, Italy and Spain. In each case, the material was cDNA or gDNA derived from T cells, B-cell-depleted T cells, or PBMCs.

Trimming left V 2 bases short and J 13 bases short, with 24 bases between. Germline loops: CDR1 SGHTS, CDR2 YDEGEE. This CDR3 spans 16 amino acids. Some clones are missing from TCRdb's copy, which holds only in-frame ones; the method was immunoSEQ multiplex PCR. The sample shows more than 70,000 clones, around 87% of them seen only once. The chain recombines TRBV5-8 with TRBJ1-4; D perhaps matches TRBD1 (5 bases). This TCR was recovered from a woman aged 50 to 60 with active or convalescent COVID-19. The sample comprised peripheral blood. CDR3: CASSLSGTLWNLGLFF. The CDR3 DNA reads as TGTGCCAGCAGCTTATCAGGGACTCTATGGAACCTGGGACTGTTTTTT.